A selection of T cell receptor beta chains follows, all from one sample in a study of blood T cell repertoires in COVID-19. Only in-frame clones appear in the TCRdb table, and some are missing; sequencing was by immunoSEQ multiplex PCR. This table holds more than 300,000 clones, roughly 88% found once. The sequenced sample was peripheral blood. The receptors come from a woman in her 30s with COVID-19, enrolled during active disease. The CDR3 runs from the conserved cysteine through the conserved F or W. Each record gives: J gene, clone size, CDR3 length, V gene, CDR3 protein. Clone sizes are given selectively: once, few, many, or a class where the clone is expanded.

>TRBJ2-3|NA|15|TRBV4-2
CASSQGAGATDTQYF
>TRBJ1-2|NA|16|TRBV6-1
CASSEALLQGAKGYTF
>TRBJ2-7|NA|15|TRBV7-9
CASSNRDRGPPEQYF
>TRBJ1-1|few|13|TRBV19
CASSFRTSTEAFF
>TRBJ1-2|NA|14|TRBV3-1/TRBV3-2
CASSQGRGPYGYTF
>TRBJ2-3|NA|16|TRBV6-5
CASSYFPGQGAGTQYF
>TRBJ1-2|NA|13|TRBV5-4
CASRRTGSYGYTF
>TRBJ1-2|once|16|TRBV7-9
CASSVLGGSLNYGYTF
>TRBJ2-2|many|14|TRBV10-3
CAISAGGPTGELFF
>TRBJ1-2|NA|15|TRBV3-1/TRBV3-2
CASSQAAGYSRGYTF
>TRBJ2-1|NA|18|TRBV4-1
CASSGRTGTDPPRDEQFF
>TRBJ2-1|NA|17|TRBV7-2
CASSLGGGGLRYNEQFF
>TRBJ1-1|NA|14|TRBV7-8
CASSLVGWGQEAFF
>TRBJ2-3|NA|15|TRBV9
CASSPRTPGGDTQYF
>TRBJ2-7|NA|19|TRBV30
CAWMPLTPLGAAGSYEQYF
>TRBJ1-5|NA|18|TRBV5-1
CASSLDELGHHSNQPQHF
>TRBJ1-6|NA|13|TRBV19
CASSAQEGSPLHF
>TRBJ1-1|NA|13|TRBV3-1/TRBV3-2
CASSRDRASEAFF
>TRBJ1-5|NA|16|TRBV6-2/TRBV6-3
CASSYRVGNSNQPQHF
>TRBJ1-4|NA|14|TRBV6-6
CASMLGQPNEKLFF
>TRBJ1-2|NA|16|TRBV28
CASSLASPGQGKGYTF
>TRBJ2-5|NA|16|TRBV11-1
CASSLAETGGAETQYF
>TRBJ1-5|few|16|TRBV28
CASMGTGTKFNQPQHF